The 23 T cell receptor beta chains below all came from one sample that was sequenced in a study of shared clonotypes between healthy human individuals. TCRdb's table, derived via immunoSEQ multiplex PCR, lists solely in-frame clones and lacks some. The sample consists of approximately 2,000,000 clones, 85% to 95% of them appearing once. Sequences were obtained from naive CD4+ T cells from PBMCs. Subset given: CD45RA+ positively selected. The receptors here all came from a man between 18 and 29 years old in good health. Some clones in this sample may be carry-over from other donors' samples.

This sequence joins TRBV30 and TRBJ2-5; D uncertain. Trimming pared 2 bases from V and 1 base from J, leaving 8 bases between. The CDR3 contains 13 residues. Germline lookup yields CDR1 GTSNPN and CDR2 SVGIG (reference sequence). This CDR3 reads CAWSPLVQETQYF. CDR3 DNA: TGTGCCTGGAGTCCGTTAGTCCAAGAGACCCAGTACTTC. Supplemented by reference TRBV30 and TRBJ2-5, the full variable domain reads SQTIHQWPATLVQPVGSPLSLECTVEGTSNPNLYWYRQAAGRGLQLLFYSVGIGQISSEVPQNLSASRPQDRQFILSSKKLLLSDSGFYLCAWSPLVQETQYFGPGTRLLVL.

The chain couples TRBV12-5 to TRBJ2-2; D possibly corresponds to TRBD1 (6 bases). This CDR3 comprises 14 residues. The V gene's germline CDR1 is LGHNT and CDR2 FRNRAP. The V end lost 5 bases, the J end lost 6 bases, and 13 bases lay between the germline ends. The CDR3 is CASGLRGSAGELFF. As DNA, the CDR3 is TGTGCTAGTGGTCTAAGGGGGTCCGCCGGGGAGCTGTTTTTT.

The rearrangement uses TRBV5-1 and TRBJ2-5; 14 bases are a match to TRBD2. Trimming removed 4 bases from V and 4 bases from J; junction bases left unmatched: 9. The germline V gene has CDR1 SGHRS and CDR2 YFSETQ. The CDR3 totals 17 residues. CDR3 DNA sequence: TGCGCCAGCAGCCCCTCCGGGACTAGCGGGAGAGGAGAGACCCAGTACTTC. This encodes CASSPSGTSGRGETQYF.

The V call is TRBV30, the J call TRBJ1-3; 7 bases match TRBD1. The CDR3 is 13 residues long. Germline loops: CDR1 GTSNPN, CDR2 SVGIG (reference sequence). J was trimmed by 8 bases and V by 4 bases; bases with no gene match: 8. CDR3 protein: CAWNPTGADTIYF. The CDR3 bases are TGTGCCTGGAACCCAACAGGGGCGGACACCATATATTTT.

For this clone: The same CDR3 also results from other DNA sequences found in this sample. The chain joins TRBV28 to TRBJ2-7, with unresolved D. V was pared by 5 bases and J by 3 bases, with 5 bases between. The CDR3 totals 11 residues. Germline V gene data show CDR1 as MDHEN and CDR2 as SYDVKM. CDR3 bases: TGTGCCAGCAGTCAACTCTACGAGCAGTACTTC. It encodes CASSQLYEQYF.

This clone was seen just once. The V gene is TRBV29-1, the J gene TRBJ2-7, with 10 bases lining up with TRBD2. This CDR3 has 12 residues. V shed 7 bases and J 2 bases; nucleotides not matched to a gene: 2. Germline V gives CDR1 SQVTM, CDR2 ANQGSEA. CDR3 sequence (DNA): TGCAGCGCGGGACTAGCGACCTACGAGCAGTACTTC. It codes for CSAGLATYEQYF.

The V and J genes are TRBV7-2 and TRBJ2-5; tentative D call: TRBD1 (5 bases). Germline loops: CDR1 SGHTA, CDR2 FQGNSA. The CDR3 runs 15 residues. V shed 0 bases and J shed 5 bases, with 13 bases lying between them. The CDR3 protein is CASSLAQGPFETQYF. CDR3 nucleotides: TGTGCCAGCAGCTTAGCGCAGGGTCCCTTTGAGACCCAGTACTTC.

The chain combines TRBV5-4 with TRBJ2-5; D is perhaps TRBD2 (5 bases). In germline, CDR1 is SGHNT, CDR2 YYREEE (reference sequence). The CDR3 covers 14 residues. Deletions cut 4 bases from V and 5 bases from J, with 15 bases between. The CDR3, as DNA: TGTGCCAGCAGCCTCGGCGGGCCGGGGGAGACCCAGTACTTC. Amino acid sequence: CASSLGGPGETQYF.

The rearrangement joins TRBV7-3 to TRBJ2-2; D perhaps matches TRBD2 (6 bases). The V gene lost 1 base and the J gene lost 4 bases, with 13 bases spanning the gap. CDR1 is SGHTA, CDR2 FQGTGA, per germline. The CDR3 is 16 amino acids. CDR3: CASSLMPGRITGELFF. The CDR3 bases are TGTGCCAGCAGCTTAATGCCAGGGAGGATCACCGGGGAGCTGTTTTTT.

The J gene is TRBJ2-7, the V gene TRBV7-2; perhaps TRBD2 as D (5 bases). Trimming removed 5 bases at V and 2 bases at J, with 16 bases between. From germline, CDR1 is SGHTA and CDR2 FQGNSA. This CDR3 contains 15 residues. The CDR3: CASSVGRAATYEQYF. CDR3 bases: TGTGCCAGCAGCGTGGGCCGAGCGGCTACCTACGAGCAGTACTTC. Based on the CDR3 plus reference TRBV7-2 and TRBJ2-7, the full variable domain is GAGVSQSPSNKVTEKGKDVELRCDPISGHTALYWYRQSLGQGLEFLIYFQGNSAPDKSGLPSDRFSAERTGGSVSTLTIQRTQQEDSAVYLCASSVGRAATYEQYFGPGTRLTVT.

This clone was detected only once. The rearrangement uses TRBV4-2 and TRBJ2-2; a weak D match, TRBD1 (6 bases). Trimming removed 4 bases at V and 0 bases at J, with 9 bases between. CDR1 and CDR2 from the germline V gene are LGHNA and YNFKEQ. This CDR3 is 15 amino acids long. The CDR3 spells CASSRGHPNTGELFF. CDR3 nucleotides: TGTGCCAGCAGCCGGGGACATCCGAACACCGGGGAGCTGTTTTTT.

This clone appeared a single time. The rearrangement uses TRBV4-3 and TRBJ2-1; D uncertain. The ends were cut back, 0 bases at V and 3 bases at J, with 6 bases in the middle. The germline CDR1 and CDR2 sequences are LGHNA and YSLEER. CDR3 size: 14 residues. CDR3 sequence (DNA): TGCGCCAGCAGCCAAGATCGAGGCTACAATGAGCAGTTCTTC. It is translated as CASSQDRGYNEQFF.

The chain employs TRBV5-6 and TRBJ1-3; 10 nucleotides agree with TRBD1. The V and J ends lost 4 bases and 1 base, in that order; junction bases with no gene match: 8. CDR3 length equals 17 residues. Germline lookup yields CDR1 SGHDT and CDR2 YYEEEE. DNA of the CDR3: TGTGCCAGCAGCGCCTGGGGGACAGGGGTTTCTGGAAACACCATATATTTT. Its translation is CASSAWGTGVSGNTIYF.

Concerning this clone itself: In the same sample, other DNA sequences code for this CDR3. This CDR3 is CASSQDSNQPQHF. The CDR3 coding sequence is TGTGCCAGCAGCCAAGACAGTAATCAGCCCCAGCATTTT. This chain uses TRBV5-4 with TRBJ1-5; D is perhaps TRBD1 (5 bases). Germline CDR1 reads SGHNT; CDR2 reads YYREEE (reference sequence). V was shortened by 4 bases and J by 4 bases, with 9 bases between the two germline ends. CDR3 length: 13 residues.

The chain employs TRBV19 and TRBJ1-5, with D unresolved. Germline CDR1 is LNHDA and CDR2 is SQIVND (reference sequence). The CDR3 is made up of 16 amino acids. Trimming pared 6 bases from V and 3 bases from J, leaving 18 bases between. CDR3 in amino acids: CASRSDTDGLNQPQHF. DNA of the CDR3: TGTGCCAGTAGGAGCGACACGGACGGTCTCAATCAGCCCCAGCATTTT.

A few counts support this clone. V usage is TRBV27 and J usage is TRBJ1-5; D gene unclear. V lost 5 bases to trimming and J lost 2 bases, with 4 bases between them. The CDR3 sequence is 12 residues long. CDR1 is MNHEY and CDR2 is SMNVEV in the germline V gene (reference sequence). The CDR3: CASSEGNQPQHF. The CDR3 nucleotides read TGTGCCAGCAGTGAGGGCAATCAGCCCCAGCATTTT.

The V call is TRBV7-8, the J call TRBJ2-1; no definite D call. Deletions cut 7 bases from V and 2 bases from J, with 9 bases between. Germline V gene sequence: CDR1 SGHVS, CDR2 FQNEAQ. CDR3 length: 13 amino acids. The CDR3 here is CASTLVAYNEQFF. As DNA, the CDR3 is TGTGCCAGCACCCTTGTTGCCTACAATGAGCAGTTCTTC.

This clone has a single count. The V gene is TRBV9, the J gene TRBJ2-3, with 12 positions matching TRBD1. CDR1 SGDLS and CDR2 YYNGEE come from the germline V gene. The CDR3 has 18 amino acids. With V trimmed by 0 bases and J by 5 bases, 10 bases remained unmatched. In DNA form, the CDR3 reads TGTGCCAGCAGCGTAGGTCCAGGGACAGGGGGCTCACAAGATACGCAGTATTTT. Its protein is CASSVGPGTGGSQDTQYF.

V usage is TRBV6-1 and J usage is TRBJ2-2; D gene ambiguous. This CDR3 is 16 amino acids long. CDR1 and CDR2 (germline): MNHNS, SASEGT. Trimming took off 0 bases at V and 4 bases at J, with 12 bases between the two ends. The CDR3 DNA reads as TGTGCCAGCAGTGAAGCGGTGTTAGTTTCCACCGGGGAGCTGTTTTTT. Translating gives CASSEAVLVSTGELFF.

The J gene is TRBJ1-2, the V gene TRBV28, with TRBD1 matching 7 bases. After removal of 2 bases from V and 4 bases from J, the junction contained 4 bases not matched to a gene. The CDR3 consists of 14 residues. Germline V gene sequence: CDR1 MDHEN, CDR2 SYDVKM. CDR3 sequence (DNA): TGTGCCAGCAGTTTAACCCCAGGGGGCTATGGCTACACCTTC. This translates into CASSLTPGGYGYTF.

This CDR3 reads CASSLAASSSYNEQFF. The DNA of the CDR3 is TGCGCCAGCAGCTTGGCCGCAAGCAGCTCCTACAATGAGCAGTTCTTC. The chain carries TRBV5-1 and TRBJ2-1, with D unresolved. Germline V gene sequence: CDR1 SGHRS, CDR2 YFSETQ. V shed 0 bases and J shed 0 bases, with 10 bases lying between them. CDR3 length equals 16 residues. The variable domain in full, completed from reference TRBV5-1 and TRBJ2-1, reads KAGVTQTPRYLIKTRGQQVTLSCSPISGHRSVSWYQQTPGQGLQFLFEYFSETQRNKGNFPGRFSGRQFSNSRSEMNVSTLELGDSALYLCASSLAASSSYNEQFFGPGTRLTVL.

The chain couples TRBV27 to TRBJ1-4; 7 bases map to TRBD1. The CDR3 consists of 16 residues. Germline CDR1 is MNHEY and CDR2 is SMNVEV (reference sequence). The trim removed 4 bases at V and 5 bases at J, leaving 10 bases unmatched. The CDR3 here is CASSSDRPIRNEKLFF. In DNA, the CDR3 is TGTGCCAGCAGTTCGGACAGGCCTATACGGAATGAAAAACTGTTTTTT.

V is TRBV11-3 and J is TRBJ2-1; D call uncertain. The V end was cut by 0 bases, the J end by 3 bases, with 12 bases between. There are 16 residues in the CDR3. Germline V gene lookup returns CDR1 SGHNT and CDR2 YENEEA. CDR3 coding DNA: TGTGCCAGCAGCTTAGATCAGGCTTGGGGCTACAATGAGCAGTTCTTC. Its protein product is CASSLDQAWGYNEQFF.